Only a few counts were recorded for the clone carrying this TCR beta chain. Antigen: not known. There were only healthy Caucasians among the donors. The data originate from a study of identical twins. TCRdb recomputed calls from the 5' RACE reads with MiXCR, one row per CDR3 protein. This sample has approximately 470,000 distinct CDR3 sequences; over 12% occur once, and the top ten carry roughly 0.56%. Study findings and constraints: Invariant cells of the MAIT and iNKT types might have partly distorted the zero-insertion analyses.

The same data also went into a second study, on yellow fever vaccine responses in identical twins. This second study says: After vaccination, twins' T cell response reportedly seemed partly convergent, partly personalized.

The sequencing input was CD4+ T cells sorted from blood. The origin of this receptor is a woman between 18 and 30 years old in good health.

The CDR3 spells CASSYGLATYNEQFF. CDR3 coding DNA: TGTGCCAGCAGCTACGGACTAGCAACCTACAATGAGCAGTTCTTC. V usage is TRBV5-4 and J usage is TRBJ2-1; 8 bases map to TRBD2. Germline assignment: CDR1 SGHNT and CDR2 YYREEE (reference sequence). V gave up 3 bases and J gave up 2 bases; unmatched junction bases: 4. The CDR3 totals 15 residues. The complete variable domain, with remaining parts taken from reference TRBV5-4 and TRBJ2-1, reads ETGVTQSPTHLIKTRGQQVTLRCSSQSGHNTVSWYQQALGQGPQFIFQYYREEENGRGNFPPRFSGLQFPNYSSELNVNALELDDSALYLCASSYGLATYNEQFFGPGTRLTVL.